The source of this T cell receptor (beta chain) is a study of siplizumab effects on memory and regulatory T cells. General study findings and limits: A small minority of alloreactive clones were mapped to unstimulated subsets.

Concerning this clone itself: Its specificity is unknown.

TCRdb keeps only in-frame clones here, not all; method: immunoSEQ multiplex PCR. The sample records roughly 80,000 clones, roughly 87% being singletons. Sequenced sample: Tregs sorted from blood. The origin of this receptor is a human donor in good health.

For the CDR3, the DNA is TGCAGCGCAAAAAGTGTGTTGGACTACGAGCAGTACTTC. It codes for CSAKSVLDYEQYF. The chain has TRBV29-1 and TRBJ2-7; no definite D call. Germline V gene lookup returns CDR1 SQVTM and CDR2 ANQGSEA. The ends were cut back, 7 bases at V and 3 bases at J, with 16 bases in the middle. The CDR3 is 13 residues long.